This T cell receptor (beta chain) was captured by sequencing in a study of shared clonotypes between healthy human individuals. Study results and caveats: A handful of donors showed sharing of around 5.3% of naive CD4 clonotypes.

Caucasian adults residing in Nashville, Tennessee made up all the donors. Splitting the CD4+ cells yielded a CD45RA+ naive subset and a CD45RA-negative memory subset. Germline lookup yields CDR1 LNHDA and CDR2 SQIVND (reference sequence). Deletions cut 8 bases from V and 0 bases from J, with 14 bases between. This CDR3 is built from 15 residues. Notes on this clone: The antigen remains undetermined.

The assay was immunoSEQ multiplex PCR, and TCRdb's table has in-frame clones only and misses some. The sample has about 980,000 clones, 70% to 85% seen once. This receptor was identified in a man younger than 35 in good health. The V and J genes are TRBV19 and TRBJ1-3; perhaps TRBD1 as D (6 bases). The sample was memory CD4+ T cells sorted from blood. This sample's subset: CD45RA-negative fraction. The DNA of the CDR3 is TGTGCCAGTGGGGATCAGGGGTACTCTGGAAACACCATATATTTT. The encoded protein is CASGDQGYSGNTIYF.